Listed below are T cell receptor beta chains from one sample, sequenced in a study of T cells after yellow fever vaccination. TCRdb ran MiXCR on the 5' RACE reads and lists one entry per CDR3 protein. The sample includes tens of thousands of distinct CDR3 sequences, around 7.4% seen only once; the top ten take 36%. The starting material was CD8+ T cells sorted from PBMCs, obtained 15 days after the yellow fever booster vaccination. The receptors here all came from a man in his thirties or forties who received the YFV17D yellow fever vaccine. Each CDR3 is given with its conserved first and last residue. The D gene is left open where the match is weak. Size values are once, few and many counts, or a class for expanded clones, and some rows have none.

v_call	j_call	d_call	clone_size	cdr3_nt	cdr3_aa
TRBV20-1	TRBJ2-6	NA	many	TGCAGTGCTCGGGGTGCTGGGGCCAACGTCCTGACTTTC	CSARGAGANVLTF
TRBV20-1	TRBJ2-7	NA	many	TGCAGTGCTAGAGATACAGGGTTTGTCGACGAGCAGTACTTC	CSARDTGFVDEQYF
TRBV10-3	TRBJ1-4	NA	few	TGTGCCATCAGTGAAAGAATGGATAATGAAAAACTGTTTTTT	CAISERMDNEKLFF
TRBV30	TRBJ2-7	NA	few	TGTGCCTGGGAGACATCGACCTACGAGCAGTACTTC	CAWETSTYEQYF
TRBV7-2	TRBJ2-7	NA	many	TGTGCCAGCAGCTTAGGTGGGCAGCCATCCTACGAGCAGTACTTC	CASSLGGQPSYEQYF
TRBV7-2	TRBJ2-5	TRBD2	many	TGTGCCAACTTACTAGCGGGAGGGCCACAAGAGACCCAGTACTTC	CANLLAGGPQETQYF
TRBV20-1	TRBJ2-7	TRBD2	NA	TGCAGTGCGCCGCGGGAGGGCCCCCGCTACGAGCAGTACTTC	CSAPREGPRYEQYF
TRBV20-1	TRBJ1-2	TRBD1	many	TGCAGTGCCATGGACAGGGGACGTGGCTACACCTTC	CSAMDRGRGYTF
TRBV19	TRBJ1-2	TRBD1	many	TGTGCCAGTAGCCCGGGGACAGGGTATGACTATGGCTACACCTTC	CASSPGTGYDYGYTF
TRBV6-1	TRBJ2-7	TRBD2	NA	TGTGCCAGCAGTGCGGGACTAGCGGGAATACCCTACGAGCAGTACTTC	CASSAGLAGIPYEQYF
TRBV10-3	TRBJ1-5	NA	many	TGTGCCATCAGTGAAGGTTTGGGGGGTTACAATCAGCCCCAGCATTTT	CAISEGLGGYNQPQHF
TRBV5-1	TRBJ2-5	NA	many	TGCGCCAGCAGCTTGGCAGAGACCCAGTACTTC	CASSLAETQYF
TRBV5-1	TRBJ2-6	TRBD2	NA	TGCGCCAGCAGCTGGGGGGGAGGGGCCAACGTCCTGACTTTC	CASSWGGGANVLTF
TRBV12-3/TRBV12-4	TRBJ2-1	NA	many	TGTGCCAGCAGTTTCAACATGAACAATGAGCAGTTCTTC	CASSFNMNNEQFF
TRBV28	TRBJ2-3	TRBD2	many	TGTGCCAGCAGTTTGGAAGCGGGAGGGAAAGGAGACACAGATACGCAGTATTTT	CASSLEAGGKGDTDTQYF
TRBV12-3/TRBV12-4	TRBJ1-2	NA	many	TGTGCCAGCACCTACGGGGGGGTCAGGGGCTACACCTTC	CASTYGGVRGYTF
TRBV5-1	TRBJ2-1	TRBD2	many	TGCGCCAGCAGCTTGGGAGGGCGGGAGGACTATGAGCAGTTCTTC	CASSLGGREDYEQFF
TRBV6-5	TRBJ2-3	TRBD2	many	TGTGCCAGCAGTTACGCGGGAGAAAAAGATACGCAGTATTTT	CASSYAGEKDTQYF
TRBV29-1	TRBJ2-7	NA	many	TGCAGCGTTGAGGAACAGGGCTATGAGCAGTACTTC	CSVEEQGYEQYF
TRBV7-9	TRBJ2-5	TRBD2	many	TGTGCCAGCAGCGACGGGACTAGCGGGAGGGCCCCAGAGACCCAGTACTTC	CASSDGTSGRAPETQYF
TRBV28	TRBJ2-1	NA	many	TGTGCCACCTCAGACAATGAGCAGTTCTTC	CATSDNEQFF
TRBV27	TRBJ2-7	NA	many	TGTGCCAGCAGTTTGGCGGGACTTTTTTACGAGCAGTACTTC	CASSLAGLFYEQYF
TRBV19	TRBJ1-5	TRBD1	NA	TGTGCCACCAGGACAGGGTATCAGCCCCAGCATTTT	CATRTGYQPQHF
TRBV6-6	TRBJ2-5	NA	many	TGTGCCAGCAGTTACTCGAGAAGTGAGACCCAGTACTTC	CASSYSRSETQYF
TRBV28	TRBJ2-3	NA	many	TGTGCCAGCACCCCAAATAGCGGCTACATGGGGGATACGCAGTATTTT	CASTPNSGYMGDTQYF
TRBV29-1	TRBJ2-3	NA	many	TGCAGCGTTAGAGAGGGGGAGCCGAATACGCAGTATTTT	CSVREGEPNTQYF
TRBV9	TRBJ2-1	TRBD2	few	TGTGCCAGCAGCGTGGATTTAGAGGGAGGGCCAAACAATGAGCAGTTCTTC	CASSVDLEGGPNNEQFF
TRBV24-1	TRBJ2-1	TRBD2	NA	TGTGCCACCAGTGACAACGGACTAGCCGGCGGGGGGAATGAGCAGTTCTTC	CATSDNGLAGGGNEQFF
TRBV9	TRBJ2-3	TRBD2	many	TGTGCCAGCAGCCCCCCTGGAGGACTAGCGGGAGCCACGCAGTATTTT	CASSPPGGLAGATQYF
TRBV5-1	TRBJ1-6	TRBD1	many	TGCGCCAGCAGCTTCGGGACAGGTTTAGATAATTCACCCCTCCACTTT	CASSFGTGLDNSPLHF
TRBV7-2	TRBJ2-7	NA	NA	TGTGCCAGCAGCTTAGGATTGATAGTACCAGGGAGCGAAGAGCAGTACTTC	CASSLGLIVPGSEEQYF
TRBV6-6	TRBJ2-1	NA	many	TGTGCCAGCAGCCCGACTGGAAATGAGCAGTTCTTC	CASSPTGNEQFF
TRBV30	TRBJ1-2	NA	many	TGTGCCTGGACCCTGACCCTGGGGAACTATGGCTACACCTTC	CAWTLTLGNYGYTF
TRBV10-2	TRBJ1-5	NA	many	TGCGCCAGCAGTGATTGGGATCCAGGCCAGCCCCAGCATTTT	CASSDWDPGQPQHF
TRBV6-5	TRBJ2-1	TRBD2	many	TGTGCCAGCAGTTACTATGGGACTAGCGGGCCCTACAATGAGCAGTTCTTC	CASSYYGTSGPYNEQFF
TRBV29-1	TRBJ2-6	NA	many	TGCAGCGTTGTAAGCCTCAGTGGGGCCAACGTCCTGACTTTC	CSVVSLSGANVLTF
TRBV4-2	TRBJ1-1	NA	many	TGTGCCAGCAGCCAACAGCAGAACACTGAAGCTTTCTTT	CASSQQQNTEAFF
TRBV12-3/TRBV12-4	TRBJ2-3	NA	few	TGTGCCAGCGAGAGGGCAGACAGCACAGATACGCAGTATTTT	CASERADSTDTQYF
TRBV7-9	TRBJ1-2	TRBD1	many	TGTGCCAGCAGCTTAGAGGGGGCCAGGGGCAACTATGGCTACACCTTC	CASSLEGARGNYGYTF
TRBV12-3/TRBV12-4	TRBJ2-7	NA	many	TGTGCCAGCCGGGGACCGGAGCAGTACTTC	CASRGPEQYF
TRBV5-1	TRBJ2-7	TRBD2	few	TGCGCCAGCAGCCCGGGACTAGCGGGACGTTCCTACGAGCAGTACTTC	CASSPGLAGRSYEQYF
TRBV11-2	TRBJ2-5	NA	many	TGTGCCAGCAGCTTAGTTGGAGAGACCCAGTACTTC	CASSLVGETQYF